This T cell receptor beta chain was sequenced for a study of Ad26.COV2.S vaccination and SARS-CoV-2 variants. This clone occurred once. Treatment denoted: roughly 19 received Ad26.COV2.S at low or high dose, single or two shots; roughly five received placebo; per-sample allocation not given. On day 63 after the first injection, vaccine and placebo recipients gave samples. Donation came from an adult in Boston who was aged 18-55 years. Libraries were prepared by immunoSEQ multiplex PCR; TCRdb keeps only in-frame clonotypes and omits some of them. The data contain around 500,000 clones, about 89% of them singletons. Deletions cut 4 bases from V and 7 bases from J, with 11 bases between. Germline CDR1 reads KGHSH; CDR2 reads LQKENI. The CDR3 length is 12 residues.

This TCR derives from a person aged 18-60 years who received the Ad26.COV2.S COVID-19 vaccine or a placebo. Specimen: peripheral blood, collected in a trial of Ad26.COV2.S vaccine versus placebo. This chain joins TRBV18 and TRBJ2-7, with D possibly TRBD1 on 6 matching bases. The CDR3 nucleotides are TGTGCCAGCTCACTCCAGGGGATGGAGCAGTACTTC. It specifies CASSLQGMEQYF. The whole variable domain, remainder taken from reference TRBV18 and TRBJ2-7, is NAGVMQNPRHLVRRRGQEARLRCSPMKGHSHVYWYRQLPEEGLKFMVYLQKENIIDESGMPKERFSAEFPKEGPSILRIQQVVRGDSAAYFCASSLQGMEQYFGPGTRLTVT.